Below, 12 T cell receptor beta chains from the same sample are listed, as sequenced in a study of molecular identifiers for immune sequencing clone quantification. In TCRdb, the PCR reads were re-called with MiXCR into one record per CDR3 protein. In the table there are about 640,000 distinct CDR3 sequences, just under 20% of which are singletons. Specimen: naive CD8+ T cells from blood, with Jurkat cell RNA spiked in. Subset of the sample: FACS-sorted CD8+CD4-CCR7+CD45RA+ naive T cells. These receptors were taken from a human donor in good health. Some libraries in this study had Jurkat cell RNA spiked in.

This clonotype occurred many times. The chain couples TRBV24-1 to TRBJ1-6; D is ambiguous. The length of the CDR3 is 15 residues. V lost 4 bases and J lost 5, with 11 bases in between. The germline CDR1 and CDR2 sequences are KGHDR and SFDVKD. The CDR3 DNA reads TGTGCCACCAGTGAGTACCAGGCGGATAATTCACCCCTCCACTTT. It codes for CATSEYQADNSPLHF.

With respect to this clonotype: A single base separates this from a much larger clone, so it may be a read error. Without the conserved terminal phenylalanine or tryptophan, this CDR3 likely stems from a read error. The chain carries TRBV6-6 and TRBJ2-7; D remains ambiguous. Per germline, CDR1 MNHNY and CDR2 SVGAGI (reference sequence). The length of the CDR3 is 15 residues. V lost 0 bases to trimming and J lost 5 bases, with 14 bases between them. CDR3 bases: TGTGCCAGCAGTTACTCGCCCGGCAGGTTTGACGAGCAGTACCTC. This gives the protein CASSYSPGRFDEQYL.

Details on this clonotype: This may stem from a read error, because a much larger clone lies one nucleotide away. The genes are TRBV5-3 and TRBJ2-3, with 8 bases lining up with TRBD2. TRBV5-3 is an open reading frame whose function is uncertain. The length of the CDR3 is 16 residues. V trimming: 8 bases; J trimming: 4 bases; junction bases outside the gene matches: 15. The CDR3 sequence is CASSPWTSRVADTQYF. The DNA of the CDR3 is TGTGCCAGCAGCCCCTGGACTAGCAGGGTGGCAGATACGCAGTATTTT.

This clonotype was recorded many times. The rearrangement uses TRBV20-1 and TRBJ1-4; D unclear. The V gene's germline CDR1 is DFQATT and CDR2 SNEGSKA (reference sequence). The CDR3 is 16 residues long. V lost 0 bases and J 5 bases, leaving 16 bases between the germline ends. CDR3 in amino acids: CSARDLFGRKNEKLFF. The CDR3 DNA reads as TGCAGTGCTAGAGATCTTTTCGGACGGAAGAATGAAAAACTGTTTTTT.

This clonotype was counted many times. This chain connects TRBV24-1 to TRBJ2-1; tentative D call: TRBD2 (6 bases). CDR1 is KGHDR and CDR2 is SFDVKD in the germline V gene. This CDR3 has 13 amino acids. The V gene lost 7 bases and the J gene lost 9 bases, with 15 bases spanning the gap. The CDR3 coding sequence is TGTGCCACCAGCGGGAGCCTGTGGGGTGAGCAGTTCTTC. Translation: CATSGSLWGEQFF.

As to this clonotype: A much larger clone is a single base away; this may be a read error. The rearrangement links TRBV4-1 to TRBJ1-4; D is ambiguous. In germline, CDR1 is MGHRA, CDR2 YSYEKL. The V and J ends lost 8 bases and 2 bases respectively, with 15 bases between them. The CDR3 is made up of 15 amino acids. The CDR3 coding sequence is TGCGCCAGCGCCCTTACCCCGGGTACTAATGAAAAACTGTTTTTT. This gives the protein CASALTPGTNEKLFF.

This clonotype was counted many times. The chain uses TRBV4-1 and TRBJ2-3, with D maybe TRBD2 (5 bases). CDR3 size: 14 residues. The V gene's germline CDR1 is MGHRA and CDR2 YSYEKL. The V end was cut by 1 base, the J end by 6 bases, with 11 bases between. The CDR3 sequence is CASSQGAGEDTQYF. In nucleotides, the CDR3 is TGCGCCAGCAGCCAAGGGGCCGGGGAGGATACGCAGTATTTT.

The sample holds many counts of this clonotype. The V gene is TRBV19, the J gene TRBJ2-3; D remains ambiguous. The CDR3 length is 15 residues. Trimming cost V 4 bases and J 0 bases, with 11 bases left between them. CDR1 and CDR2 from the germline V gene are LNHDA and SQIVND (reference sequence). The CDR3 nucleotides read TGTGCCAGTAGTAGTGGTGAAAGTAGCACAGATACGCAGTATTTT. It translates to CASSSGESSTDTQYF.

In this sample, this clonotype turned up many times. The CDR3 nucleotides read TGTGCCAGCAGCTTCGGACAGGGAAACACTGAAGCTTTCTTT. Protein product: CASSFGQGNTEAFF. V usage is TRBV7-9 and J usage is TRBJ1-1; 8 nucleotides agree with TRBD1. Germline CDR1 and CDR2: SEHNR and FQNEAQ (reference sequence). This CDR3 is 14 amino acids long. J lost 2 bases, V lost 3 bases, and 2 bases had no gene match.

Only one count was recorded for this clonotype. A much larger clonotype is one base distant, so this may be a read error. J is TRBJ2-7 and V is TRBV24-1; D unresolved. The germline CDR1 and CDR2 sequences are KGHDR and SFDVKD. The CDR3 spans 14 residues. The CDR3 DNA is TGTGCCAACAGTGATAGTGGAAACTCCTACGAGCAGTACTTC. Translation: CANSDSGNSYEQYF.

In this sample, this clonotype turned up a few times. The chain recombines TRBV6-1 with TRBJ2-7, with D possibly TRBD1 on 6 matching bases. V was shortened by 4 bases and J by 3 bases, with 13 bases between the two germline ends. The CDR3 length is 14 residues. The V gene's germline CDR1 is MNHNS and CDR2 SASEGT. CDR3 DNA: TGTGCCAGCAGTGGGGGTGGACAGAACTACGAGCAGTACTTC. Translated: CASSGGGQNYEQYF.

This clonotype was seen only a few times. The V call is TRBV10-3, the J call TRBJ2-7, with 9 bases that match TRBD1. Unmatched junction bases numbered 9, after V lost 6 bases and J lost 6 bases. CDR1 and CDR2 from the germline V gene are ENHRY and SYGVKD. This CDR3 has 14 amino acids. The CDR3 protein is CAIREPDRGFEQYF. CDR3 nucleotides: TGTGCCATCAGGGAACCAGACAGGGGGTTCGAGCAGTACTTC.